This record looks at one T cell receptor beta chain sequence and its context. This CDR3 contains 17 residues. V lost 5 bases and J 2 bases, leaving 22 bases between the germline ends. Germline V CDR1 and CDR2: SGHVS, FQNEAQ. Survey-level TCR beta sequencing used the immunoSEQ assay. Sequenced by immunoSEQ multiplex PCR; TCRdb stores in-frame clones only, minus some. The sample consists of roughly 68,000 clones, 85% to 95% of them appearing once. The chain carries TRBV7-8 and TRBJ2-7; the D is unclear. The specimen sequenced was PBMCs. The source is a man aged 35 to 55 with rheumatoid arthritis. CDR3 region: CASSPDGPEILTYEQYF. The CDR3, as DNA: TGTGCCAGCAGCCCTGATGGTCCTGAGATTCTGACCTACGAGCAGTACTTC.